The sequence of this TCR beta chain was determined in a study of regulatory T cells in long-lasting Graves disease. General study results and limits: TRBV28, TRBJ1-2 and TRBJ2-5 were segments that persistent disease favored.

Time point noted: newly diagnosed GD, antithyroid drugs for less than 3 months. The authors made the TCR library using RNA they extracted from PBMCs. The CDR3 contains 14 residues. V was shortened by 6 bases and J by 0 bases, with 12 bases between the two germline ends. Germline V gene data show CDR1 as SGHRS and CDR2 as YFSETQ. The authors built TCR beta libraries using iRepertoire HTBI primers and Arm-PCR of CDR3 regions. TCRdb passed the multiplex PCR reads through MiXCR, listing each CDR3 protein once. The repertoire holds 350,000 to 450,000 distinct CDR3 sequences, 15% seen once, with over 7.5% in the top ten. This clonotype was seen ten or more times. Its target is unknown. A further study also used this sample, focusing on T cells in Graves' hyperthyroidism and ophthalmopathy. From that second work: The HTBI set primed first-round TCR CDR3 RT-PCR. For ophthalmopathy, model prediction preceded onset by a median roughly 6.2 months.

This receptor was taken from a woman aged 40 to 50 with Graves disease. Material: peripheral blood mononuclear cells (PBMCs), obtained at new diagnosis, from a patient treated with antithyroid drugs. The chain is built from TRBV5-1 and TRBJ1-1; D is possibly TRBD1 (5 bases). The CDR3 DNA follows: TGCGCCAGCACCCAGGGAGGGGTGAACACTGAAGCTTTCTTT. This sequence encodes CASTQGGVNTEAFF.